These T cell receptor beta chains were read from a single sample in a study of cytomegalovirus exposure and HLA in healthy donors. The data were produced by immunoSEQ multiplex PCR, yet TCRdb's version contains in-frame clones alone and is incomplete. Here the sample spans 150,000 to 200,000 clones, 65% to 85% being singletons. Sequenced: PBMCs. These receptors were obtained from a woman aged 40 to 49 in good health and CMV-seropositive. CDR3s include the opening cysteine and the closing phenylalanine or tryptophan. Each record gives: V gene, D gene, J gene, clone size, CDR3 DNA, CDR3 protein. The D gene is left open where the match is weak. A clone size is listed for some rows: how often the clone was seen (once, few, many), or a class if it is expanded.

TRBV19	NA	TRBJ1-6	many	TGTGCCAGTAGCCCGCCGGGCTATAATTCACCCCTCCACTTT	CASSPPGYNSPLHF
TRBV7-9	NA	TRBJ2-6	NA	TGTGCCAGCAGCGTTATCCAGGGTATGACCAACGTCCTGACTTTC	CASSVIQGMTNVLTF
TRBV4-1	TRBD1	TRBJ1-1	many	TGCGCCAGTCACGCGACAGGGGGCACTGAAGCTTTCTTT	CASHATGGTEAFF
TRBV19	TRBD1	TRBJ2-4	NA	TGTGCCAGTGCCCCTTCTCGGGACAGGGGCATTCAGTACTTC	CASAPSRDRGIQYF
TRBV14	NA	TRBJ1-2	once	TGTGCCAGCAGCCAAGGTCTTGGCAGTTATGGCTACACCTTC	CASSQGLGSYGYTF
TRBV25-1	TRBD1	TRBJ2-2	NA	TGTGCCAGCAGTGCCACAGGGGGAGGGGAGCTGTTTTTT	CASSATGGGELFF
TRBV2	NA	TRBJ1-2	NA	TGTGCCAGCAGTGACTCTAGACAGAGTGGGGGCTACACCTTC	CASSDSRQSGGYTF
TRBV6-6	TRBD1	TRBJ2-2	NA	TGTGCCAGCAACTTTGAGGGGGCGCGAGTCGGGGAGCTGTTTTTT	CASNFEGARVGELFF
TRBV5-1	TRBD1	TRBJ1-4	NA	TGCGCCAGCAGCTTGTCGGCAGGGGGCCCTGAAAAACTGTTTTTT	CASSLSAGGPEKLFF
TRBV30	NA	TRBJ1-4	few	TGTGCCTGGACGGGAGAGGGCGGCATAACTAATGAAAAACTGTTTTTT	CAWTGEGGITNEKLFF
TRBV27	NA	TRBJ1-1	NA	TGTGCCAGCAGTATGGGGACTGGGACTGAAGCTTTCTTT	CASSMGTGTEAFF
TRBV11-1	TRBD1	TRBJ2-2	NA	TGTGCCAGCAGCTACGACAGGGGGCTGCAAGGGGAGCTGTTTTTT	CASSYDRGLQGELFF
TRBV11-3	NA	TRBJ2-5	NA	TGTGCCAGCAGCTTAGGCCTAGCAGGGGTGACCCAGTACTTC	CASSLGLAGVTQYF
TRBV19	NA	TRBJ1-1	NA	TGTGCCAGTACCACCGAAGCGGGAGCAAGAAGCGCTTTCTTT	CASTTEAGARSAFF
TRBV2	NA	TRBJ1-5	few	TGTGCCAGCAACGGTCCAGGGTGGAGCCCCCAGCATTTT	CASNGPGWSPQHF
TRBV19	NA	TRBJ1-6	NA	TGTGCCTCACGACCGTGGAGCTCCTATAATTCACCCCTCCACTTT	CASRPWSSYNSPLHF
TRBV12-5	TRBD1	TRBJ1-2	NA	TGTGCTAGTCAGGGGGATCATGGCTACACCTTC	CASQGDHGYTF
TRBV7-9	TRBD1	TRBJ1-2	NA	TGTGCCAGCAGCACGAGCGGTGGGACAGGCGCTAACTATGGCTACACCTTC	CASSTSGGTGANYGYTF
TRBV2	NA	TRBJ2-7	few	TGTGCCAGCAGGAGTCGAGTCCTAACCTACGAGCAGTACTTC	CASRSRVLTYEQYF
TRBV2	TRBD2	TRBJ2-7	NA	TGTGCCAGCAGTGTGGGGGGGGACTACGAGCAGTACTTC	CASSVGGDYEQYF
TRBV9	NA	TRBJ2-7	NA	TGTGCCAGCAGCGTAGGGGGCGGATTCTACGAGCAGTACTTC	CASSVGGGFYEQYF
TRBV6-6	TRBD2	TRBJ2-1	NA	TGTGCCAGCAGTCAACTGAGCGGGGGGGCCGGGAATGAGCAGTTCTTC	CASSQLSGGAGNEQFF
TRBV9	TRBD1	TRBJ2-6	few	TGTGCCAGCAGCGCGAATTACAGGGGAACTGGGGCCAACGTCCTGACTTTC	CASSANYRGTGANVLTF
TRBV6-6	NA	TRBJ2-7	few	TGTGCCAGCAAACGGGGGAACACCTACGAGCAGTACTTC	CASKRGNTYEQYF
TRBV6-1	TRBD1	TRBJ2-5	few	TGTGCCAGCAGTGAAAACAGGGGGCAAGAGACCCAGTACTTC	CASSENRGQETQYF
TRBV7-2	NA	TRBJ1-2	few	TGTGCCAGCAGCCCCCGAACAGGAACCATGGTCTATGGCTACACCTTC	CASSPRTGTMVYGYTF
TRBV10-2	NA	TRBJ1-4	NA	TGCGCCACCCTGCGGGGACGGGATGAAAAACTGTTTTTT	CATLRGRDEKLFF
TRBV30	TRBD1	TRBJ1-2	NA	TGTGCCTGGACCCCGGACAGGGGGCCCTATGGCTACACCTTC	CAWTPDRGPYGYTF
TRBV7-2	NA	TRBJ2-7	NA	TGTGCCAGCAGCCCCGGCACCGCGACAGTTTACGAGCAGTACTTC	CASSPGTATVYEQYF
TRBV11-2	NA	TRBJ1-2	NA	TGTGCCAGCAGCTTCTCGTATGGCTACACCTTC	CASSFSYGYTF
TRBV19	NA	TRBJ1-1	NA	TGTGCCAGTAGTATTCCAGGGGAAACTGAAGCTTTCTTT	CASSIPGETEAFF
TRBV9	NA	TRBJ2-2	few	TGTGCCAGCAGCGTCACTTCGGGGGGCTACGGGGAGCTGTTTTTT	CASSVTSGGYGELFF
TRBV5-1	TRBD2	TRBJ2-7	once	TGCGCCAGCAGCTTTTCAAGCGGGGGTCTTACCTACGAGCAGTACTTC	CASSFSSGGLTYEQYF